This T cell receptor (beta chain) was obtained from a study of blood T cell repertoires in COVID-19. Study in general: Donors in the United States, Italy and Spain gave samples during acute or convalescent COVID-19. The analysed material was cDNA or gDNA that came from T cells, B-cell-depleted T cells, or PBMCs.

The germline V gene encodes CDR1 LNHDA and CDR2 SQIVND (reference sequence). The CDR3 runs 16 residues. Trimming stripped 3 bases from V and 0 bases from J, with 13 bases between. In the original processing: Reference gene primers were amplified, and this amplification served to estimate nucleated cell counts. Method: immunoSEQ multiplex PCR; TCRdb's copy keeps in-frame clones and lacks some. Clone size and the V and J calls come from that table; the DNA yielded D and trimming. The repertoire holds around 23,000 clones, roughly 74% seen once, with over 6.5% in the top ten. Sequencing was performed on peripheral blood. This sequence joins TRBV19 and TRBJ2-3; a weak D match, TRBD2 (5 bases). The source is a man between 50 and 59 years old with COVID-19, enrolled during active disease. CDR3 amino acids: CASSMGRTGSTDTQYF. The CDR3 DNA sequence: TGTGCCAGTAGTATGGGCAGGACTGGGAGCACAGATACGCAGTATTTT.